The clone carrying this T cell receptor beta chain was seen once. Antigen specificity is unknown. This entry comes from a study of T cell responses to AZD1222 COVID-19 vaccine. Findings and caveats of the study: Repertoire sampling occurred only after the peak T cell response. Compared with day 0, the breadth and depth of the Spike-specific TCR repertoire rose significantly after two doses of AZD1222. Regions 160-218 and 743-854 held dominance among vaccine-associated CD4 TCRs, which spanned spike. Clonal diversity was possibly underestimated; the donors were predominantly white British and more often female.

After removal of 0 bases from V and 4 bases from J, the junction contained 11 bases not matched to a gene. The CDR3 consists of 19 residues. From germline, CDR1 is SEHNR and CDR2 FQNEAQ (reference sequence). Here immunoSEQ multiplex PCR was the method, and the copy in TCRdb shows in-frame clones only, minus some. This table holds 90,000 to 120,000 clones, approximately 93% found once. Sequences were derived from peripheral blood, sampled on day 0 of AZD1222 vaccination. This chain links TRBV7-9 with TRBJ2-5, with 13 bases matching TRBD2. The clonotype originates from an adult in good health. CDR3 in DNA: TGTGCCAGCAGCTTAGCGTGGGGCCGGACTAGCGGGAGCGGAGAGACCCAGTACTTC. Its translation: CASSLAWGRTSGSGETQYF.